Listed below are T cell receptor beta chains from one sample, sequenced in a study of blood T cell repertoires in COVID-19. The method was immunoSEQ multiplex PCR; TCRdb's version includes in-frame clones alone and lacks a portion of them. This table holds about 200,000 clones, 70% to 90% found once. The sequenced sample was peripheral blood. These receptors were obtained from a woman aged 80 or over with acute or convalescent COVID-19. The CDR3 runs from the conserved cysteine through the conserved F or W. A D gene is named only where the DNA matches it firmly. Size is stated for part of the rows, as once, few or many counts, or as a class when the clone is expanded.

TRBV28,TRBD1,TRBJ2-5,.,TGTGCCAGCAGTCCCAGGACAGGCCCAGAGACCCAGTACTTC,CASSPRTGPETQYF
TRBV7-2,TRBD1,TRBJ2-7,.,TGTGCCAGCAGCTCGACAGGGGCGGGAACCTACGAGCAGTACTTC,CASSSTGAGTYEQYF
TRBV14,TRBD1,TRBJ1-1,.,TGTGCCAGCAGCCAAGTGACAGGGGGTAGGGCTGAAGCTTTCTTT,CASSQVTGGRAEAFF
TRBV18,TRBD1,TRBJ1-2,once,TGTGCCAGCTCACCATTGGCTACAGGGGATCAGGGCTACACCTTC,CASSPLATGDQGYTF
TRBV18,.,TRBJ2-1,.,TGTGCCAGCTCACCGGGACTCGGGGGCAATGAGCAGTTCTTC,CASSPGLGGNEQFF
TRBV7-6,TRBD1,TRBJ1-2,.,TGTGCCAGCAGCGCCCCGGACAGGGGGCTAGGCTACACCTTC,CASSAPDRGLGYTF
TRBV15,.,TRBJ2-1,.,TGTGCCACCAGCAGATTCAGGTCCTACGCAAACAATGAGCAGTTCTTC,CATSRFRSYANNEQFF
TRBV11-2,TRBD1,TRBJ1-1,.,TGTGCCAGCAGCTTTGGCCTTGGACAGGGCGCGAACACTGAAGCTTTCTTT,CASSFGLGQGANTEAFF
TRBV5-1,.,TRBJ1-1,once,TGCGCCAGCAGCCCGGGGGGACCCCAGCGCACTGAAGCTTTCTTT,CASSPGGPQRTEAFF
TRBV4-1,.,TRBJ2-1,once,TGCGCCAGCAGCCAAGATCAGGAGGGCAAGCAGTTCTTC,CASSQDQEGKQFF
TRBV28,TRBD2,TRBJ2-1,.,TGTGCCAGCAGTTCCTCTAGCGGGAGGTTGGATGAGCAGTTCTTC,CASSSSSGRLDEQFF
TRBV5-1,TRBD1,TRBJ1-1,.,TGCGCCAGCAGCTTGGATCCAGGGGGGCACACTGAAGCTTTCTTT,CASSLDPGGHTEAFF
TRBV7-2,TRBD1,TRBJ1-4,.,TGTGCCAGCAGCTTGGTGACAGGGTACGAAAAACTGTTTTTT,CASSLVTGYEKLFF
TRBV7-2,TRBD2,TRBJ2-3,.,TGTGCCAGCAGCTTAGCGAGGCCTAGCGGGAGTCTCGCGGATACGCAGTATTTT,CASSLARPSGSLADTQYF
TRBV30,.,TRBJ1-1,.,TGTGCCTGGGGGCGGGTCGCGGGCACTGAAGCTTTCTTT,CAWGRVAGTEAFF
TRBV4-3,TRBD1,TRBJ1-2,.,TGCGCCAGCAGCCGCCGGGGACAGGGCAACTATGGCTACACCTTC,CASSRRGQGNYGYTF